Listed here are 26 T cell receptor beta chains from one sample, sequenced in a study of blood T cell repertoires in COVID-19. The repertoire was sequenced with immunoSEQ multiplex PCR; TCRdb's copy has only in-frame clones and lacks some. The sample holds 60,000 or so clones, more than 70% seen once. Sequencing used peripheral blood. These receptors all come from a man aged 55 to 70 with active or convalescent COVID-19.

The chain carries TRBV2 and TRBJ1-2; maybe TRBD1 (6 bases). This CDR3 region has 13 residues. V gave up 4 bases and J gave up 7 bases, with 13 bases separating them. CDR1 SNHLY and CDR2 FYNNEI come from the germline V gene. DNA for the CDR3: TGTGCCAGCAGTGCTGGGGGGGCACCTGGCTACACCTTC. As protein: CASSAGGAPGYTF.

CDR3 sequence: CASSSQPGLAGGNTGELFF. Here the CDR3 DNA reads TGCGCCAGCAGCTCGCAGCCGGGACTAGCGGGGGGAAACACCGGGGAGCTGTTTTTT. The chain joins TRBV5-1 to TRBJ2-2; 15 positions match TRBD2. Losses at the gene ends were 3 bases for V and 2 bases for J; bases not matched to a gene: 8. Per germline, CDR1 SGHRS and CDR2 YFSETQ. This CDR3 has 19 residues.

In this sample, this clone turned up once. The CDR3 DNA is TGTGCCAGCAGCTCCCCCCGGGACAGGGGATCTTATTCTGGAAACACCATATATTTT. This gives the protein CASSSPRDRGSYSGNTIYF. The chain couples TRBV28 to TRBJ1-3, with 10 bases lining up with TRBD1. Germline-derived CDR1 and CDR2 are MDHEN and SYDVKM. This CDR3 has 19 amino acids. Trimming removed 6 bases from V and 1 base from J; junction bases left unmatched: 15.

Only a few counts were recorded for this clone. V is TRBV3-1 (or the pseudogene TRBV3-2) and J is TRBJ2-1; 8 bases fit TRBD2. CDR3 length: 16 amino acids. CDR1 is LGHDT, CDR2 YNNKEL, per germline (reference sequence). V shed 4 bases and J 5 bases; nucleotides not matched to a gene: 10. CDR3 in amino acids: CASSRTLLAGNNEQFF. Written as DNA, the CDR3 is TGTGCCAGCAGCCGGACGCTCCTAGCGGGTAACAATGAGCAGTTCTTC.

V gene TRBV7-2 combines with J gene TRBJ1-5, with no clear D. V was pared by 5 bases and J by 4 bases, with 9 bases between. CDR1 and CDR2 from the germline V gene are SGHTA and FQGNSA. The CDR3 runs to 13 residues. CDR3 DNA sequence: TGTGCCAGCAGCAACGACACAAATCAGCCCCAGCATTTT. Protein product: CASSNDTNQPQHF.

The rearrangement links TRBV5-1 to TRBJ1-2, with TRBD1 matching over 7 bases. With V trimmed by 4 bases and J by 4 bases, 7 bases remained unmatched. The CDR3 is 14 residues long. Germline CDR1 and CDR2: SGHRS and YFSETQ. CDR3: CASSITGESYGYTF. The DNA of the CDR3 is TGCGCCAGCAGCATCACAGGGGAGAGCTATGGCTACACCTTC.

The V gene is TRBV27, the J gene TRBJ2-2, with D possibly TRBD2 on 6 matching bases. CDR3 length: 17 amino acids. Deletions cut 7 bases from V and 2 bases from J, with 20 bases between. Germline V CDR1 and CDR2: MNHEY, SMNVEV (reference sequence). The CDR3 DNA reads TGTGCCAGCAAGAGACGCCAGGGCGGGGATAACACCGGGGAGCTGTTTTTT. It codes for CASKRRQGGDNTGELFF.

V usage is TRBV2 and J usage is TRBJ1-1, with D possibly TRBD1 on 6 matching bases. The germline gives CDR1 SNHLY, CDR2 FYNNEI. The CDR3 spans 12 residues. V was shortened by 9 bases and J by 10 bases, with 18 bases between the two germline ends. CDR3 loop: CASGAGARRAFF. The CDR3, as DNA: TGTGCCAGTGGGGCGGGGGCAAGGAGAGCTTTCTTT.

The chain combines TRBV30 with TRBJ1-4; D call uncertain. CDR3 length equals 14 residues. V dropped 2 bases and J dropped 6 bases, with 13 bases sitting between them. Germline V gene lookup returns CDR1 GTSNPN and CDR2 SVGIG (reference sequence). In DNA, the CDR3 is TGTGCCTGGAGTTATCCCGGGTTGGATGAAAAACTGTTTTTT. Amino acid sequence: CAWSYPGLDEKLFF.

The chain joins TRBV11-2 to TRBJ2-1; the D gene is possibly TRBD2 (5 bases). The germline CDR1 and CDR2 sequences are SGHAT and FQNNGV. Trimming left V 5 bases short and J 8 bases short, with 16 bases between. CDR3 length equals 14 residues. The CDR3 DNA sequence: TGTGCCAGCAGCATCAATCGGGGTCGGGATGAGCAGTTCTTC. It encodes CASSINRGRDEQFF. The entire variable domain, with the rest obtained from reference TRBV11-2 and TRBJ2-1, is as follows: EAGVAQSPRYKIIEKRQSVAFWCNPISGHATLYWYQQILGQGPKLLIQFQNNGVVDDSQLPKDRFSAERLKGVDSTLKIQPAKLEDSAVYLCASSINRGRDEQFFGPGTRLTVL.

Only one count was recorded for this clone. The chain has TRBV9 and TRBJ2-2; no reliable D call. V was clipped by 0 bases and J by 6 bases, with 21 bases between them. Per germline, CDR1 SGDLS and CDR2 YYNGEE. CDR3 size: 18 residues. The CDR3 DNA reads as TGTGCCAGCAGCGTAGAGAGTGACACCAGAGTGGTGGCCGGGGAGCTGTTTTTT. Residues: CASSVESDTRVVAGELFF.

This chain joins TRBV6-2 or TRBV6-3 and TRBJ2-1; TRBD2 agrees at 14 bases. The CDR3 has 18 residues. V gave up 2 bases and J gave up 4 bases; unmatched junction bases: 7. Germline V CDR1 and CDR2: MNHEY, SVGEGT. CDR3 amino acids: CASSYHGTSGGPYNEQFF. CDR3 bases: TGTGCCAGCAGTTACCACGGGACTAGCGGGGGCCCTTACAATGAGCAGTTCTTC.

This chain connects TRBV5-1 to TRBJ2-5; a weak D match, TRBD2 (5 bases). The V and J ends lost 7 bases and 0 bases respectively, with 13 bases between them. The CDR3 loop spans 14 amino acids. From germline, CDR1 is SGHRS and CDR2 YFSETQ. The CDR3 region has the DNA TGCGCCAGCGCCCGGACTCTGAACCAAGAGACCCAGTACTTC. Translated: CASARTLNQETQYF.

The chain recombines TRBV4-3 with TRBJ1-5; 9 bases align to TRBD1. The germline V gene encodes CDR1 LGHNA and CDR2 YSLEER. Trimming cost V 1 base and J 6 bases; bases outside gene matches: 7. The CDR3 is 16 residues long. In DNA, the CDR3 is TGCGCCAGCAGCCAAGGGGACAGGGTAACTGGTCAGCCCCAGCATTTT. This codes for CASSQGDRVTGQPQHF.

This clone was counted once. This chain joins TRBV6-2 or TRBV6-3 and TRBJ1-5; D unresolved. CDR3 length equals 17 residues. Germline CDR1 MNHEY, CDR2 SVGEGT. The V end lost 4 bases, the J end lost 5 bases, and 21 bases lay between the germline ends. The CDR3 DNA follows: TGTGCCAGCAGTTCCAGCCTTCGCTTTTCAGGTTATCAGCCCCAGCATTTT. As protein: CASSSSLRFSGYQPQHF.

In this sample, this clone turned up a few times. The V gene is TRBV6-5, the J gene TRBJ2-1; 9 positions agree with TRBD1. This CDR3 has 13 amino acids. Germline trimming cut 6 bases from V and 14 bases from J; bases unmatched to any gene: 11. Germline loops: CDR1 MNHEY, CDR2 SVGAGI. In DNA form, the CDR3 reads TGTGCCAGCAGGGAGGCCGGGACAGGGATTGAGTTCTTC. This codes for CASREAGTGIEFF.

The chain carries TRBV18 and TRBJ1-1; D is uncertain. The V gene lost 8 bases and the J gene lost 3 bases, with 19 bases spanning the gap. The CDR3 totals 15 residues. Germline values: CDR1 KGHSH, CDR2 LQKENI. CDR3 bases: TGTGCCAGCCGTGTCTTTACTGGTGCGCACACTGAAGCTTTCTTT. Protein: CASRVFTGAHTEAFF.

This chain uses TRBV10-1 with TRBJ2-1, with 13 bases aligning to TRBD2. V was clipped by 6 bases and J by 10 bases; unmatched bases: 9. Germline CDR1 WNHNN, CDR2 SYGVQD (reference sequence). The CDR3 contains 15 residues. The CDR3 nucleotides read TGCGCCAGCAGCATAGGGACTAGCGGGACCCCAGAGCAGTTCTTC. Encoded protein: CASSIGTSGTPEQFF.

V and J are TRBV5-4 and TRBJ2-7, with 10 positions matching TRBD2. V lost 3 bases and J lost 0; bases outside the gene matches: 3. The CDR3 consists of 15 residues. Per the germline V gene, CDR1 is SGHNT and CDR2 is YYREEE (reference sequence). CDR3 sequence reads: CASSSAGGSSYEQYF. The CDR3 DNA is TGTGCCAGCAGCTCAGCGGGGGGGAGCTCCTACGAGCAGTACTTC.

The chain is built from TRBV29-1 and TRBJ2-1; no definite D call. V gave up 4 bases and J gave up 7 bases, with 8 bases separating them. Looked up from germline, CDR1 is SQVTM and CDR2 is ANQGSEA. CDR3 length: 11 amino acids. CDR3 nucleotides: TGCAGCGTTGCCCCGGGTAATGAGCAGTTCTTC. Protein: CSVAPGNEQFF.

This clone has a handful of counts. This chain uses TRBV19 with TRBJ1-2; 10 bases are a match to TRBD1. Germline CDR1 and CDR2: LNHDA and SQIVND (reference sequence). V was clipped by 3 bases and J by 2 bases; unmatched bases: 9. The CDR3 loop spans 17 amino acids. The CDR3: CASSMDSTGGRNYGYTF. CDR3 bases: TGTGCCAGTAGTATGGATTCGACAGGGGGCAGGAACTATGGCTACACCTTC.

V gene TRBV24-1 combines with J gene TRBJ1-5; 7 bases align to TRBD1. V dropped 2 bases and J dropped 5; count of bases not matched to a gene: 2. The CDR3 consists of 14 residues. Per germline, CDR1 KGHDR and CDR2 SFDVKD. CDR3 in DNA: TGTGCCACCAGTGATTCAGGGGGGCATCAGCCCCAGCATTTT. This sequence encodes CATSDSGGHQPQHF.

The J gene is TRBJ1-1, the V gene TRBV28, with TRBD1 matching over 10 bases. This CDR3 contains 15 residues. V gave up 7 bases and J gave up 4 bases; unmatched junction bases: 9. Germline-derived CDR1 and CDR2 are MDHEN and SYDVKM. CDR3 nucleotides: TGTGCCAGCATTAACAACGGACAGGGGGGCACTGAAGCTTTCTTT. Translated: CASINNGQGGTEAFF. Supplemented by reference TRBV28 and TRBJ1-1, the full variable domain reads DVKVTQSSRYLVKRTGEKVFLECVQDMDHENMFWYRQDPGLGLRLIYFSYDVKMKEKGDIPEGYSVSREKKERFSLILESASTNQTSMYLCASINNGQGGTEAFFGQGTRLTVV.

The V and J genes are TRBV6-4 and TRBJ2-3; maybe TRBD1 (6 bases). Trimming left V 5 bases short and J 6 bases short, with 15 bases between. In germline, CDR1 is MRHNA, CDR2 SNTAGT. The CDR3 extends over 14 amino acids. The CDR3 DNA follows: TGTGCCAGCAGTAGGACAGCCCTACTGGATACGCAGTATTTT. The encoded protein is CASSRTALLDTQYF.

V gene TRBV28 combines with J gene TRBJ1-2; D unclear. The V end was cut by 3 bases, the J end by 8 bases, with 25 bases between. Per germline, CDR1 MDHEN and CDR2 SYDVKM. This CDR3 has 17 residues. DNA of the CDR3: TGTGCCAGCAGTTTGGAGCCCTCCGATACCCGTAATCCCGGCTACACCTTC. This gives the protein CASSLEPSDTRNPGYTF.

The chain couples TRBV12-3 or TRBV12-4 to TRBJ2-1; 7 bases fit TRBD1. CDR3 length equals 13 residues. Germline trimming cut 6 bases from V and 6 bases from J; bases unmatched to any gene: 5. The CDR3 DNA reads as TGTGCCAGCAGCAGACAGGGTACCAATGAGCAGTTCTTC. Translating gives CASSRQGTNEQFF.